Shown below are 9 T cell receptor beta chains from a single sample sequenced in a study of blood T cells in healthy people across ages. The second PCR ran about 6 to 12 cycles with a sample-barcoded 5' primer and J-beta primers. TCRdb recomputed calls from the 5' RACE reads with MiXCR, one row per CDR3 protein. The table lists about 1.4 million distinct CDR3 sequences, approximately 59% of them singletons. Sequencing used blood. These receptor sequences come from a man aged 18 to 35 in good health.

This clonotype was observed a few times. The chain uses TRBV29-1 and TRBJ2-1; TRBD1 might be the D (6 bases). Trimming left V 6 bases short and J 11 bases short, with 14 bases between. Germline V gene data show CDR1 as SQVTM and CDR2 as ANQGSEA. The CDR3 spans 11 residues. The CDR3 loop reads CSVWDTQKQFF. In DNA form, the CDR3 reads TGCAGCGTGTGGGACACTCAAAAGCAGTTCTTC.

The chain uses TRBV4-1 and TRBJ2-7; D call uncertain. Trimming cost V 2 bases and J 5 bases, with 13 bases left between them. CDR1 is MGHRA, CDR2 YSYEKL, per germline. The length of the CDR3 is 14 residues. The CDR3 DNA reads TGCGCCAGCAGCCAAACCCATGCTCGAAACGAGCAGTACTTC. The encoded protein is CASSQTHARNEQYF.

V and J are TRBV25-1 and TRBJ2-7; 7 bases fit TRBD1. The CDR3 is 15 residues long. CDR1 is MGHDK and CDR2 is SYGVNS in the germline V gene. Losses at the gene ends were 8 bases for V and 7 bases for J; bases not matched to a gene: 17. DNA for the CDR3: TGTGCCAGCGGCATTTCGGGACAGTTCTACAATGAGCAGTACTTC. Its translation: CASGISGQFYNEQYF.

The chain employs TRBV5-1 and TRBJ2-4; D is uncertain. Between the trimmed V and J ends, which lost 0 bases and 8 bases, there was a span of 12 bases. CDR3 length: 14 amino acids. CDR1 is SGHRS, CDR2 YFSETQ, per germline. CDR3 protein: CASSLGVSEDIQYF. As DNA, the CDR3 is TGCGCCAGCAGCTTGGGTGTCAGTGAGGACATTCAGTACTTC.

A word on this clonotype: One junction end does not reproduce the germline sequence, and a read error may be involved. The chain combines TRBV12-3 or TRBV12-4 with TRBJ1-5; no clear D gene. The CDR3 spans 12 residues. The CDR3 DNA follows: TGTGCCAGCAGTGAAGGCAATCAGCTCCAGCATTTT. Amino acid sequence: CASSEGNQLQHF.

The chain recombines TRBV4-3 with TRBJ1-2, with 7 bases matching TRBD1. CDR3 length equals 19 residues. The germline CDR1 and CDR2 sequences are LGHNA and YSLEER. The V segment lost 0 bases and the J segment 4 bases; nucleotides outside the gene matches: 17. The CDR3 here is CASSQDLEGTGVSGYGYTF. The CDR3 DNA is TGCGCCAGCAGCCAAGATCTGGAGGGAACAGGGGTTTCTGGCTATGGCTACACCTTC.

This rearrangement joins TRBV10-3 to TRBJ2-7; D gene ambiguous. V was shortened by 1 base and J by 0 bases, with 13 bases between the two germline ends. Germline V CDR1 and CDR2: ENHRY, SYGVKD. The CDR3 extends over 16 amino acids. The CDR3 bases are TGTGCCATCAGTGAGTTCGACAAGGAAGCCTCCTACGAGCAGTACTTC. Translated: CAISEFDKEASYEQYF.

The chain uses TRBV20-1 and TRBJ1-2; TRBD1 agrees at 11 bases. V shed 3 bases and J 5 bases; nucleotides not matched to a gene: 8. Germline CDR1 is DFQATT and CDR2 is SNEGSKA (reference sequence). The CDR3 is 15 amino acids. The CDR3 nucleotides read TGCAGTGCTAGTGTACGCGGGACAGGGGGATATGGCTACACCTTC. Translating it yields CSASVRGTGGYGYTF.

The chain carries TRBV20-1 and TRBJ1-1; 9 nucleotides agree with TRBD1. Germline lookup yields CDR1 DFQATT and CDR2 SNEGSKA (reference sequence). V shed 0 bases, J shed 0 bases, and the junction held 8 bases outside the gene matches. The CDR3 spans 17 residues. The CDR3: CSARDVPGQGMNTEAFF. In DNA form, the CDR3 reads TGCAGTGCTAGAGACGTCCCGGGACAGGGAATGAACACTGAAGCTTTCTTT.